This T cell receptor beta chain emerged from a study of T cells expressing NK-cell markers. Beta-chain TCR cDNA was generated via 5'RACE template switching with UMIs. TCRdb processed the 5' RACE reads again and assigns one entry to each CDR3 protein, with no DNA. Seen in this sample are approximately 550,000 distinct CDR3 sequences; the ten most common clones hold approximately 3.5%. The CDR3 totals 14 residues. CDR1 is SNHLY, CDR2 FYNNEI, per germline. The receptor was derived from a man aged 18 to 29 in good health. The chain joins TRBV2 to TRBJ1-1; TCRdb indicates TRBD1, and absent DNA this call remains unverified. Source material: blood T cells: a sorted CD56 or NKG2C T cell subset, CD4+ or CD8+ T cells, or bulk PBMC T cells (not recorded which). The chain's CDR3 is CASSYRDWNTEAFF.